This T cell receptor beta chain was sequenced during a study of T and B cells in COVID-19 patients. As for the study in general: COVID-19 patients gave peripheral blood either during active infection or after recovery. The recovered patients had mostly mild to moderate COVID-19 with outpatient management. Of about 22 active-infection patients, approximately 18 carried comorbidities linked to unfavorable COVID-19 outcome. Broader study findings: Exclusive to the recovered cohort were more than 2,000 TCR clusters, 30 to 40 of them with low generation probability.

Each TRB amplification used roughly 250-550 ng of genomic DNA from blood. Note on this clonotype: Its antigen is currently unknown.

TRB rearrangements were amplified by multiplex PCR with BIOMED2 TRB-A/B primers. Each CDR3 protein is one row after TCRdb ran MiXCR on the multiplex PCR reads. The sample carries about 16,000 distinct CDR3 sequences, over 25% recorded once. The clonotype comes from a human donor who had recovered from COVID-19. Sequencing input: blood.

The CDR3 DNA reads as TGCAGTGCTAGCTCAGGACTAGAAGACAATGAGCAGTTCTTC. This translates into CSASSGLEDNEQFF. The rearrangement joins TRBV20-1 to TRBJ2-1, with 7 positions matching TRBD2. CDR3 length: 14 amino acids. Trimming took 3 bases from V and 5 from J; bases not matched to a gene: 7. The germline V gene has CDR1 DFQATT and CDR2 SNEGSKA (reference sequence).